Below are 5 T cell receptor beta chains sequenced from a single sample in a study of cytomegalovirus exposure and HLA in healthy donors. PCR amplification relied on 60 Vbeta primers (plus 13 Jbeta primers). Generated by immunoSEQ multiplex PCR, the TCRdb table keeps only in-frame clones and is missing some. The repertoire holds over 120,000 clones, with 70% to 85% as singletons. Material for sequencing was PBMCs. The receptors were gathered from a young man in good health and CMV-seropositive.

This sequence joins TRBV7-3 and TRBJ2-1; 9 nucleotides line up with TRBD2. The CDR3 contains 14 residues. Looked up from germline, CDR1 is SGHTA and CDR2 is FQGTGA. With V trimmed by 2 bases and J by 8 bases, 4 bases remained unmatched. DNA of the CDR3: TGTGCCAGCAGCTTACAGGGACTAGCCGATGAGCAGTTCTTC. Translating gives CASSLQGLADEQFF. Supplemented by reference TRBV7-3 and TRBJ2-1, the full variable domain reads GAGVSQTPSNKVTEKGKYVELRCDPISGHTALYWYRQSLGQGPEFLIYFQGTGAADDSGLPNDRFFAVRPEGSVSTLKIQRTERGDSAVYLCASSLQGLADEQFFGPGTRLTVL.

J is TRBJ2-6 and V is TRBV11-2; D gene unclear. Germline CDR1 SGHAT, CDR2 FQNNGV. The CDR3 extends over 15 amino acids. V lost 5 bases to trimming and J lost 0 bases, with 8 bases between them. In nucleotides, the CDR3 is TGTGCCAGCAGCCTACTTTACTCTGGGGCCAACGTCCTGACTTTC. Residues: CASSLLYSGANVLTF.

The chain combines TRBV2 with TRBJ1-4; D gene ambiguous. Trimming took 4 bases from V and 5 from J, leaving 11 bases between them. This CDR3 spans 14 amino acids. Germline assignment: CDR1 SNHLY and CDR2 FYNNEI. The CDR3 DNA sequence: TGTGCCAGCAGTGGAAACAGTATCAATGAAAAACTGTTTTTT. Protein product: CASSGNSINEKLFF.

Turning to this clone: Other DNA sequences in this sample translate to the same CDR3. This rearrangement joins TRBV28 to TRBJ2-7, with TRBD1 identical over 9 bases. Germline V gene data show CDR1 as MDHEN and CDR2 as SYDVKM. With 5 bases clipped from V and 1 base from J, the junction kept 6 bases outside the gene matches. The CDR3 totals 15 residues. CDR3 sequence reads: CASSPPGQGSYEQYF. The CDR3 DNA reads TGTGCCAGCAGTCCCCCGGGACAGGGATCCTACGAGCAGTACTTC.

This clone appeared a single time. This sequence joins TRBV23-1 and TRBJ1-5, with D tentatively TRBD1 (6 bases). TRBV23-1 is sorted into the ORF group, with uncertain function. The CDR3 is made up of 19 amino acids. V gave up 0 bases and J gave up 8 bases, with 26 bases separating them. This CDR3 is CASSQSSSWAGASTEPQHF. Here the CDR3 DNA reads TGCGCCAGCAGTCAATCGAGTTCATGGGCAGGGGCTTCAACGGAGCCCCAGCATTTT.